The next 22 T cell receptor beta chains were all read from a single sample in a study of blood T cell repertoires in COVID-19. The protocol was immunoSEQ multiplex PCR, while the TCRdb copy is restricted to in-frame clones and leaves out a portion. The table lists 350,000 to 400,000 clones, 70% to 90% of them singletons, with under 8.5% in the top ten. Sequenced sample: peripheral blood. These TCRs come from a woman in her fifties or sixties with COVID-19, enrolled during active disease.

The V call is TRBV19, the J call TRBJ1-2, with 10 bases fitting TRBD1. The CDR3 is made up of 16 amino acids. The V gene end was trimmed by 5 bases and the J gene end by 3 bases; junction bases not matched to a gene: 9. Germline CDR1 LNHDA, CDR2 SQIVND (reference sequence). The CDR3 region has the DNA TGTGCCAGTAGTCCAACGTTTGGGACAGGGGACTATGGCTACACCTTC. This sequence encodes CASSPTFGTGDYGYTF.

The rearrangement joins TRBV19 to TRBJ2-1, with D tentatively TRBD1 (5 bases). V lost 3 bases and J 7 bases, leaving 16 bases between the germline ends. This CDR3 contains 15 residues. Germline V gene lookup returns CDR1 LNHDA and CDR2 SQIVND (reference sequence). The CDR3 region is CASSIQGMGSNEQFF. CDR3 in DNA: TGTGCCAGTAGTATCCAGGGAATGGGTTCGAATGAGCAGTTCTTC.

In nucleotides, the CDR3 is TGCGCCAGCAGCCAAGTAATAGGACAGAACTATGGCTACACCTTC. The encoded protein is CASSQVIGQNYGYTF. J is TRBJ1-2 and V is TRBV4-1, with a tentative D call TRBD1 (6 bases). V gave up 1 base and J gave up 2 bases, with 11 bases separating them. In germline, CDR1 is MGHRA, CDR2 YSYEKL. This CDR3 contains 15 residues.

The CDR3 DNA sequence: TGCGCCAGCAGCCCGGGCCGGGCTAGCGGGGGAAAAAACATTCAGTACTTC. This encodes CASSPGRASGGKNIQYF. This chain links TRBV4-1 with TRBJ2-4, with 10 nucleotides matching TRBD2. Unmatched junction bases numbered 10, after V lost 4 bases and J lost 4 bases. Germline V CDR1 and CDR2: MGHRA, YSYEKL. CDR3 size: 17 residues.

The rearrangement links TRBV11-3 to TRBJ1-1; D perhaps matches TRBD1 (5 bases). V was trimmed by 1 base and J by 7 bases, leaving 13 bases between them. There are 14 residues in the CDR3. From germline, CDR1 is SGHNT and CDR2 YENEEA. The CDR3 protein is CASSLAARANEAFF. The DNA for the CDR3 is TGTGCCAGCAGCTTAGCAGCCAGGGCTAATGAAGCTTTCTTT.

This clone was observed a single time. The rearrangement uses TRBV18 and TRBJ1-2; D not certain. Trimming took off 4 bases at V and 6 bases at J, with 18 bases between the two ends. Looked up from germline, CDR1 is KGHSH and CDR2 is LQKENI. The CDR3 consists of 15 residues. The CDR3 coding sequence is TGTGCCAGCTCACAAAGGGAGGGTTCGGCTGATGGCTACACCTTC. This sequence encodes CASSQREGSADGYTF.

The CDR3 coding sequence is TGCGCCAGCAGCTTCGGGACACCGAACTATGGCTACACCTTC. Protein sequence: CASSFGTPNYGYTF. This sequence joins TRBV5-1 and TRBJ1-2; maybe TRBD1 (6 bases). The CDR3 is made up of 14 amino acids. The germline gives CDR1 SGHRS, CDR2 YFSETQ. The V gene lost 2 bases and the J gene lost 2 bases, with 10 bases spanning the gap.

The J gene is TRBJ1-1, the V gene TRBV12-3 or TRBV12-4; D is unclear. The V and J ends lost 2 bases and 8 bases respectively, with 12 bases between them. The CDR3 extends over 13 amino acids. The CDR3 DNA reads TGTGCCAGCAGTTTATGGGCAGCCGGAGAAGCTTTCTTT. It specifies CASSLWAAGEAFF.

The chain uses TRBV6-2 or TRBV6-3 and TRBJ1-5; D is possibly TRBD1 (5 bases). Trimming took 0 bases from V and 7 from J, leaving 10 bases between them. The CDR3 spans 14 residues. Germline V gene lookup returns CDR1 MNHEY and CDR2 SVGEGT. CDR3 nucleotide sequence: TGTGCCAGCAGTTACTCACGGGGGGAACAGCCCCAGCATTTT. Protein sequence: CASSYSRGEQPQHF.

The chain combines TRBV9 with TRBJ2-3; TRBD2 aligns across 9 bases. The CDR3 consists of 18 residues. Trimming removed 1 base from V and 1 base from J; junction bases left unmatched: 10. In germline, CDR1 is SGDLS, CDR2 YYNGEE. This CDR3 is CASSVSPGKRGGTDTQYF. The CDR3 coding sequence is TGTGCCAGCAGCGTAAGCCCCGGGAAGCGGGGGGGCACAGATACGCAGTATTTT.

The chain uses TRBV7-3 and TRBJ2-2; perhaps TRBD1 as D (6 bases). Germline V gene lookup returns CDR1 SGHTA and CDR2 FQGTGA. V was clipped by 1 base and J by 6 bases, with 9 bases between them. The CDR3 spans 14 residues. Here the CDR3 DNA reads TGTGCCAGCAGCTTAATACAGGGATCCGGGGAGCTGTTTTTT. Residues: CASSLIQGSGELFF.

The chain combines TRBV2 with TRBJ1-4; 9 positions agree with TRBD1. Trimming removed 5 bases from V and 8 bases from J; junction bases left unmatched: 6. The CDR3 consists of 14 residues. Germline values: CDR1 SNHLY, CDR2 FYNNEI. The CDR3 loop reads CASSPGTGREKLFF. The CDR3 DNA is TGTGCCAGCAGTCCCGGGACAGGGCGCGAAAAACTGTTTTTT.

The genes are TRBV9 and TRBJ2-1; the D is unclear. The CDR3 runs to 15 residues. CDR1 and CDR2 from the germline V gene are SGDLS and YYNGEE. Trimming removed 4 bases from V and 0 bases from J, with 11 bases in between. The CDR3 protein is CASSLDLSSYNEQFF. CDR3 DNA: TGTGCCAGCAGCCTAGACTTGAGCTCCTACAATGAGCAGTTCTTC.

The chain couples TRBV5-5 to TRBJ2-2, with D unclear. The germline gives CDR1 SGHKS, CDR2 YYEKEE (reference sequence). The CDR3 has 15 amino acids. V lost 6 bases to trimming and J lost 4 bases, with 16 bases between them. Here the CDR3 reads CASTMSSTGTGELFF. As DNA, the CDR3 is TGTGCCAGCACTATGAGTAGTACGGGCACCGGGGAGCTGTTTTTT.

V usage is TRBV3-1 (or the pseudogene TRBV3-2) and J usage is TRBJ1-6; D unclear. V dropped 4 bases and J dropped 9 bases, with 7 bases sitting between them. This CDR3 comprises 12 residues. CDR1 and CDR2 from the germline V gene are LGHDT and YNNKEL (reference sequence). The CDR3 loop is CASSPPGSPLHF. The DNA for the CDR3 is TGTGCCAGCAGCCCGCCCGGTTCACCCCTCCACTTT.

The chain links TRBV7-2 to TRBJ1-1; D ambiguous. Germline V lookup: CDR1 SGHTA, CDR2 FQGNSA. The CDR3 is made up of 13 amino acids. V was trimmed by 3 bases and J by 4 bases, leaving 9 bases between them. The CDR3 loop is CASSFKRATEAFF. Here the CDR3 DNA reads TGTGCCAGCAGCTTCAAGCGGGCCACTGAAGCTTTCTTT.

The chain employs TRBV7-9 and TRBJ1-3, with a weak D call TRBD1 (5 bases). The CDR3 contains 14 residues. Trimming stripped 2 bases from V and 3 bases from J, with 8 bases between. The germline V gene encodes CDR1 SEHNR and CDR2 FQNEAQ (reference sequence). The chain's CDR3 is CASSLQGSGNTIYF. CDR3 nucleotides: TGTGCCAGCAGCTTACAGGGAAGTGGAAACACCATATATTTT.

This rearrangement joins TRBV18 to TRBJ1-4; D call uncertain. V was pared by 3 bases and J by 3 bases, with 8 bases between. This CDR3 is 14 amino acids long. CDR1 is KGHSH, CDR2 LQKENI, per germline. The CDR3 DNA reads as TGTGCCAGCTCACCGTCCGTCCCTAATGAAAAACTGTTTTTT. This gives the protein CASSPSVPNEKLFF.

The chain employs TRBV6-1 and TRBJ1-4, with 7 bases that match TRBD1. The CDR3 has 18 residues. V trimming: 4 bases; J trimming: 6 bases; junction bases outside the gene matches: 17. CDR1 is MNHNS and CDR2 is SASEGT in the germline V gene. In DNA, the CDR3 is TGTGCCAGCAGTGGAAGGACAGGCGAGCGGATCGAGGATGAAAAACTGTTTTTT. Protein sequence: CASSGRTGERIEDEKLFF.

This clone was observed a few times. The gene calls are TRBV11-3 and TRBJ2-7; 10 bases agree with TRBD2. This CDR3 is 15 amino acids long. The V and J ends lost 3 bases and 3 bases, in that order; junction bases with no gene match: 5. The germline V gene has CDR1 SGHNT and CDR2 YENEEA. The CDR3 loop reads CASSFYGLADYEQYF. The DNA of the CDR3 is TGTGCCAGCAGCTTCTACGGACTAGCGGACTACGAGCAGTACTTC.

The chain links TRBV30 to TRBJ2-2, with D hard to call. Germline CDR1 and CDR2: GTSNPN and SVGIG (reference sequence). The CDR3 length is 12 residues. The V gene lost 4 bases and the J gene lost 4 bases, with 7 bases spanning the gap. The CDR3 sequence is CAWKQSTGELFF. As DNA, the CDR3 is TGTGCCTGGAAACAGTCCACCGGGGAGCTGTTTTTT.

The chain employs TRBV12-3 or TRBV12-4 and TRBJ1-3; no firm D call. V lost 6 bases to trimming and J lost 11 bases, with 14 bases between them. CDR3 size: 12 residues. DNA of the CDR3: TGTGCCAGCAGCCCCGCGCCCCCTTCCATATATTTT. Protein product: CASSPAPPSIYF.